The clone carrying this T cell receptor beta chain was recorded once. V lost 4 bases and J lost 6; bases outside the gene matches: 3. Germline V gene data show CDR1 as SGHAT and CDR2 as FQNNGV. CDR3 length equals 12 residues. The data were taken from a study of cytomegalovirus exposure and HLA in healthy donors. On the study more broadly: Previous work identified 120 million or so unique TCR beta sequences from around 170 million T cells.

Primers: 60 Vbeta forward and 13 Jbeta reverse. Repertoires were generated with immunoSEQ multiplex PCR, while TCRdb's copy carries only in-frame clones and drops some. The sample lists some 120,000 clones, around 77% seen once, with about 1.3% in the top ten. The chain uses TRBV11-2 and TRBJ2-7, with 7 bases fitting TRBD1. This sequence originates from a man aged 45 to 65 in good health and CMV-seronegative. The sample comprised PBMCs. The CDR3, as DNA: TGTGCCAGCAGCTCCACAGGGGTCGAGCAGTACTTC. Translated: CASSSTGVEQYF. The full variable domain, rest sourced from reference TRBV11-2 and TRBJ2-7, is EAGVAQSPRYKIIEKRQSVAFWCNPISGHATLYWYQQILGQGPKLLIQFQNNGVVDDSQLPKDRFSAERLKGVDSTLKIQPAKLEDSAVYLCASSSTGVEQYFGPGTRLTVT.